This T cell receptor (beta chain) was obtained from a study of OX40 agonist ivuxolimab in advanced cancers. Overall study results and limits: Researchers report that CD8+ T cells had, on average, more expanded clones than CD4+.

The CDR3 runs 11 residues. V was pared by 6 bases and J by 7 bases, with 13 bases between. Germline V CDR1 and CDR2: DFQATT, SNEGSKA (reference sequence). The assay was immunoSEQ multiplex PCR, and TCRdb's table has in-frame clones only and misses some. Of tens of thousands of clones in the sample, approximately 85% are singletons; the top ten hold about 0.6%. To note about this clone: Its antigen remains unidentified.

The starting material was CD4+ or CD8+ T cells sorted from blood, obtained in a trial of the OX40 agonist ivuxolimab. The TCR originated in an adult with an advanced solid tumor such as melanoma, head and neck, liver or kidney cancer. The chain links TRBV20-1 to TRBJ2-7, with a weak D call TRBD1 (6 bases). In DNA form, the CDR3 reads TGCAGTGCGGAACAGGGTTGGGAGCAGTACTTC. Its protein product is CSAEQGWEQYF.